This is a list of T cell receptor beta chains from one sample in a study of shared clonotypes between healthy human individuals. Only in-frame clones appear in the TCRdb table, and some are missing; sequencing was by immunoSEQ multiplex PCR. The repertoire holds roughly 2,000,000 clones, with 90% to 95% as singletons. Sequenced: naive CD8+ T cells from PBMCs. These TCRs come from a man younger than 30 in good health. Some clones in this sample may be carry-over from other donors' samples. The CDR3 runs from the conserved cysteine through the conserved F or W. The D gene is left open where the match is weak. The size of a clone is reported for some rows only, either as once, few or many, or as a class for expanded clones.

NA,TRBV15,TRBJ2-7,NA,CATSRANDEQYF,TGTGCCACCAGCAGGGCGAATGATGAGCAGTACTTC
NA,TRBV27,TRBJ2-7,NA,CASSLWAGMYEQYF,TGTGCCAGCAGTTTATGGGCAGGGATGTACGAGCAGTACTTC
NA,TRBV5-6,TRBJ2-7,NA,CASSLYVGSSYEQYF,TGTGCCAGCAGCTTGTATGTAGGTTCCTCCTACGAGCAGTACTTC
few,TRBV25-1,TRBJ1-1,NA,CASFSGTRAFF,TGTGCCAGCTTCTCCGGGACACGGGCTTTCTTT
NA,TRBV7-9,TRBJ1-2,TRBD1,CASSLRTGVTF,TGTGCCAGCAGCCTACGGACAGGGGTCACCTTC
NA,TRBV25-1,TRBJ2-3,NA,CASSESTAWGDTQYF,TGTGCCAGCAGTGAGTCGACAGCTTGGGGAGATACGCAGTATTTT
NA,TRBV7-3,TRBJ2-3,TRBD2,CASSSGTSGGSTDTQYF,TGTGCCAGCAGCTCCGGGACTAGCGGGGGAAGCACAGATACGCAGTATTTT
NA,TRBV29-1,TRBJ2-1,TRBD1,CSVEGASGVQFF,TGCAGCGTCGAGGGGGCTTCTGGCGTGCAGTTCTTC
NA,TRBV7-8,TRBJ2-1,TRBD2,CASSLVGLALDEQFF,TGTGCCAGCAGCTTAGTGGGACTAGCTCTCGATGAGCAGTTCTTC
NA,TRBV7-9,TRBJ2-1,NA,CASSPPSYNEQFF,TGTGCCAGCAGCCCCCCCTCCTACAATGAGCAGTTCTTC
NA,TRBV28,TRBJ2-1,TRBD2,CASSLSGKSNEQFF,TGTGCCAGCAGTCTTAGCGGGAAGTCCAATGAGCAGTTCTTC
NA,TRBV19,TRBJ2-1,TRBD2,CASSPSDGGGYNEQFF,TGTGCCAGTAGTCCCTCCGACGGGGGGGGGTACAATGAGCAGTTCTTC
once,TRBV27,TRBJ2-5,TRBD2,CASSLGGRVETQYF,TGTGCCAGCAGTCTCGGCGGGAGGGTCGAGACCCAGTACTTC
NA,TRBV7-2,TRBJ1-2,NA,CASSRETDSVYGYTF,TGTGCCAGCAGCCGAGAGACTGACTCCGTCTATGGCTACACCTTC
NA,TRBV15,TRBJ2-3,TRBD1,CATSRGTGAPSTDTQYF,TGTGCCACCAGCAGAGGTACAGGGGCCCCTAGCACAGATACGCAGTATTTT
NA,TRBV15,TRBJ2-1,NA,CATSIWGGTNEQFF,TGTGCCACCAGCATCTGGGGCGGTACTAATGAGCAGTTCTTC